The 18 T cell receptor beta chains presented below share a single source sample, sequenced in a study of spatial heterogeneity in lung cancer. TCRdb reanalysed the 5' RACE reads using MiXCR and keeps one entry per CDR3 protein. This sample has under 25,000 distinct CDR3 sequences; about a tenth occur once, and the top ten carry less than 40%. Regarding time point: blood at routine non-recurrence follow-up after resection. This material consisted of PBMCs, taken at follow-up. The receptors stem from a female donor with early-stage non-small cell lung cancer.

The chain links TRBV7-9 to TRBJ1-6; no firm D call. Trimming cost V 5 bases and J 6 bases, with 17 bases left between them. Germline CDR1 is SEHNR and CDR2 is FQNEAQ (reference sequence). This CDR3 contains 16 residues. DNA of the CDR3: TGTGCCAGCAGCCCCACGATTTACGCCCTTAATTCACCCCTCCACTTT. Its protein product is CASSPTIYALNSPLHF.

This clonotype was observed a few times. The chain carries TRBV7-2 and TRBJ2-2; 7 bases fit TRBD2. CDR1 is SGHTA and CDR2 is FQGNSA in the germline V gene. The CDR3 length is 19 residues. V lost 6 bases and J lost 2; bases outside the gene matches: 18. The CDR3, as DNA: TGTGCCAGCAGACGCGCATTGAGTCGGGGGGAGGGTAACACCGGGGAGCTGTTTTTT. Translating gives CASRRALSRGEGNTGELFF.

This clonotype was seen ten or more times. The CDR3, as DNA: TGCAGTGCTAGAGCAGGGGATTTCACCCAGTACTTC. It translates to CSARAGDFTQYF. The chain carries TRBV20-1 and TRBJ2-5; tentatively, D is TRBD1 (6 bases). The CDR3 has 12 residues. Trimming shortened V by 1 base and J by 8 bases, and 11 bases separated the two germline ends. Germline CDR1 is DFQATT and CDR2 is SNEGSKA (reference sequence).

Only one count was recorded for this clonotype. A much larger clone lies a single base off, so this may be a read error. V and J are TRBV6-6 and TRBJ2-3, with 9 nucleotides matching TRBD2. From germline, CDR1 is MNHNY and CDR2 SVGAGI (reference sequence). Germline trimming cut 5 bases from V and 6 bases from J; bases unmatched to any gene: 9. The CDR3 covers 15 residues. The CDR3 nucleotides read TGTGCCAGCAGTCACCCGCCTAGCGGGGCGGATACGCAGTATTTT. Translation gives CASSHPPSGADTQYF.

This clonotype was counted many times. This sequence joins TRBV6-5 and TRBJ1-1, with D perhaps matching TRBD1 (5 bases). The CDR3 totals 15 residues. Germline CDR1 and CDR2: MNHEY and SVGAGI. Trimming took off 4 bases at V and 5 bases at J, with 17 bases between the two ends. The CDR3 sequence: CASSSGRRGGTEAFF. The CDR3 DNA follows: TGTGCCAGCAGTTCCGGCCGGAGGGGAGGAACTGAAGCTTTCTTT.

This clonotype was picked up many times. V is TRBV7-2 and J is TRBJ1-1; D unclear. V was clipped by 5 bases and J by 1 base, with 17 bases between them. The V gene's germline CDR1 is SGHTA and CDR2 FQGNSA. The length of the CDR3 is 16 residues. This CDR3 is CASSPRLGSSNTEAFF. In DNA, the CDR3 is TGTGCCAGCAGCCCCCGACTAGGGTCTTCGAACACTGAAGCTTTCTTT.

With respect to this clonotype: Possible read error: a much larger clone is one base away. The genes are TRBV20-1 and TRBJ2-7; 10 positions agree with TRBD2. This CDR3 spans 14 amino acids. CDR1 and CDR2 from the germline V gene are DFQATT and SNEGSKA (reference sequence). In nucleotides, the CDR3 is TGCAGTAGCTACCGGACTAGCGGAACCTACGAGCTGTACTTC. Its translation is CSSYRTSGTYELYF.

This clonotype was counted many times. The CDR3 region is CASSSGQTPGKGYGYTF. The CDR3, as DNA: TGCGCCAGCTCTTCGGGACAGACGCCCGGGAAGGGCTATGGCTACACCTTC. The V and J genes are TRBV5-1 and TRBJ1-2, with 7 bases identical to TRBD1. The CDR3 has 17 amino acids. Unmatched junction bases numbered 19, after V lost 7 bases and J lost 4 bases. Per germline, CDR1 SGHRS and CDR2 YFSETQ.

The chain is built from TRBV24-1 and TRBJ1-5; TRBD1 is a possible D gene (5 bases). There are 14 residues in the CDR3. Germline values: CDR1 KGHDR, CDR2 SFDVKD. V lost 9 bases to trimming and J lost 3 bases, with 14 bases between them. The CDR3 coding sequence is TGTGCCACCTCCGGGACGTTACCCAATCAGCCCCAGCATTTT. As protein: CATSGTLPNQPQHF.

This clonotype has more than one count but fewer than ten. The rearrangement joins TRBV5-1 to TRBJ2-5; TRBD1 matches 8 bases. The CDR3 is made up of 13 amino acids. In germline, CDR1 is SGHRS, CDR2 YFSETQ. V shed 1 base, J shed 5 bases, and the junction held 1 base outside the gene matches. The CDR3 spells CASSLQGAETQYF. The CDR3 DNA follows: TGCGCCAGCAGCTTGCAGGGGGCGGAGACCCAGTACTTC.

This sequence joins TRBV6-2 or TRBV6-3 and TRBJ1-4; D uncertain. V lost 2 bases and J 8 bases, leaving 6 bases between the germline ends. CDR3 length: 12 residues. Germline V gene lookup returns CDR1 MNHEY and CDR2 SVGEGT. The CDR3 sequence: CASSYGSEKLFF. The CDR3 nucleotides are TGTGCCAGCAGTTACGGGTCGGAAAAACTGTTTTTT.

In its sample, this clonotype ranks as medium-sized. The V gene is TRBV5-1, the J gene TRBJ1-6; tentatively, D is TRBD1 (6 bases). Germline V CDR1 and CDR2: SGHRS, YFSETQ. The CDR3 loop spans 15 amino acids. V lost 2 bases and J 8 bases, leaving 14 bases between the germline ends. The DNA for the CDR3 is TGCGCCAGCAGCTTCCTAGGGCCAGGGGATTCACCCCTCCACTTT. It encodes CASSFLGPGDSPLHF. Looking up the rest from reference TRBV5-1 and TRBJ1-6 gives the full variable domain: KAGVTQTPRYLIKTRGQQVTLSCSPISGHRSVSWYQQTPGQGLQFLFEYFSETQRNKGNFPGRFSGRQFSNSRSEMNVSTLELGDSALYLCASSFLGPGDSPLHFGNGTRLTVT.

This clonotype was counted many times. The chain has TRBV11-2 and TRBJ2-1; D possibly corresponds to TRBD1 (5 bases). V was cut by 5 bases and J by 5 bases, with 10 bases left in between. CDR3 size: 13 residues. Germline V CDR1 and CDR2: SGHAT, FQNNGV. The CDR3 DNA follows: TGTGCCAGCAGCCCGCTCAGGGACAATGAGCAGTTCTTC. Residues: CASSPLRDNEQFF.

Note on this clonotype: This may come from a read error, since a much larger clone is one base off. J is TRBJ2-1 and V is TRBV20-1; TRBD2 matches at 11 bases. The CDR3 has 14 residues. From germline, CDR1 is DFQATT and CDR2 SNEGSKA (reference sequence). CDR3 sequence: CSALSGRAGNDQFF. The CDR3 region has the DNA TGCAGTGCTCTTAGCGGGAGGGCCGGGAATGACCAGTTCTTC.

The table lists this clonotype with many counts. The V gene is TRBV4-3, the J gene TRBJ1-4; D gene ambiguous. V lost 0 bases, J lost 4 bases, and 6 bases lay in between. The CDR3 is made up of 14 amino acids. CDR1 and CDR2 (germline): LGHNA, YSLEER. In nucleotides, the CDR3 is TGCGCCAGCAGCCAAGATATAGGTAATGAAAAACTGTTTTTT. Its translation is CASSQDIGNEKLFF.

Ten or more counts support this clonotype. The genes are TRBV7-9 and TRBJ1-2; weak D call: TRBD1 (5 bases). V lost 1 base, J lost 2 bases, and 11 bases lay in between. The CDR3 extends over 15 amino acids. The germline gives CDR1 SEHNR, CDR2 FQNEAQ (reference sequence). CDR3 sequence (DNA): TGTGCCAGCAGCTTAGGGACGGGACTGAACTATGGCTACACCTTC. As protein: CASSLGTGLNYGYTF.

The table lists this clonotype with many counts. Here the CDR3 DNA reads TGTGCCAGCAGCGTAACAGGGGAGGGCACTGAAGCTTTCTTT. Translated, it gives CASSVTGEGTEAFF. This rearrangement joins TRBV7-9 to TRBJ1-1; 7 nucleotides agree with TRBD1. The junction had 7 bases not matched to a gene; V was cut back by 5 bases and J by 4 bases. The length of the CDR3 is 14 residues. Germline V lookup: CDR1 SEHNR, CDR2 FQNEAQ (reference sequence).

This clonotype was counted many times. The chain uses TRBV5-8 and TRBJ1-4; D gene uncertain. V shed 3 bases and J shed 5 bases, with 8 bases lying between them. The CDR3 totals 13 residues. Germline loops: CDR1 SGHTS, CDR2 YDEGEE. The CDR3 loop reads CASSSPGNEKLFF. In DNA, the CDR3 is TGTGCCAGCAGCTCCCCGGGGAATGAAAAACTGTTTTTT. Based on the CDR3 plus reference TRBV5-8 and TRBJ1-4, the full variable domain is EAGVTQSPTHLIKTRGQQATLRCSPISGHTSVYWYQQALGLGLQFLLWYDEGEERNRGNFPPRFSGRQFPNYSSELNVNALELEDSALYLCASSSPGNEKLFFGSGTQLSVL.